This entry concerns a single T cell receptor beta chain. Its specificity is not known. The PCR was carried out with 60 Vbeta primers and 13 Jbeta primers. TCRdb's table, derived via immunoSEQ multiplex PCR, lists solely in-frame clones and lacks some. The table shows tens of thousands of clones, with roughly 78% occurring only once. The data belong to a study of cytomegalovirus exposure and HLA in healthy donors. Study-level points and caveats: Published work reported that the classifier diagnosed cytomegalovirus status with high specificity and sensitivity. Whilst most TCR sequences proved rare, a subset of public TCRs occurred across many donors. What a later analysis showed was that several of the most significant clusters appeared linked to common viral pathogens.

There are 13 residues in the CDR3. Germline CDR1 MNHEY, CDR2 SMNVEV (reference sequence). V was cut by 5 bases and J by 5 bases, with 12 bases left in between. Sequenced sample: PBMCs. The TCR originated in a middle-aged man in good health and CMV-seronegative. This rearrangement joins TRBV27 to TRBJ1-2, with a tentative D call TRBD1 (5 bases). CDR3 nucleotide sequence: TGTGCCAGCAGTATTTCTCGGGGGTATGGCTACACCTTC. Translating gives CASSISRGYGYTF.